Sequencing of this T cell receptor beta chain was carried out in a study of metastatic and nonmetastatic thyroid tumors. Looking at the study overall: Malignant and benign thyroid patients had repertoires compared in peripheral blood and tumor or nodule tissue.

Before thyroid surgery, none of the patients had received any treatment. Study conclusions and caveats: According to reports, the diversity of TCR beta was significantly higher in malignant thyroid tumors than in benign nodules, and this held in both blood and tumor samples.

As processed by the authors: The study took CDR3 differences across clinicopathological groups and made a distant-metastasis classifier for papillary thyroid cancer from them. Via MiXCR, TCRdb re-called the PCR reads. The V and J calls reflect TCRdb's pipeline rather than the authors' work. The table shows about 17,000 clones, with about 22% occurring only once. On this clone: Its matching antigen is unknown.

V was shortened by 1 base and J by 5 bases, with 8 bases between the two germline ends. The CDR3 consists of 13 residues. Germline V gene lookup returns CDR1 LGHDT and CDR2 YNNKEL (reference sequence). The sample taken for sequencing was adjacent normal tissue. The origin of this receptor is a female donor with papillary thyroid cancer or a benign thyroid nodule (not recorded which). Some clones in this sample may be carry-over from other donors' samples. The chain employs TRBV3-1 and TRBJ1-2, with D hard to call. DNA for the CDR3: TGTGCCAGCAGCCAAGCACCGAGATATGGCTACACCTTC. The encoded protein is CASSQAPRYGYTF.